This entry lists 29 T cell receptor beta chains sequenced from one sample in a study of OX40 agonist ivuxolimab in advanced cancers. Assay: immunoSEQ multiplex PCR; the TCRdb copy retains only in-frame clones and omits some. The repertoire consists of around 80,000 clones, with 89% occurring once and the leading ten covering over 0.15%. Source: CD4+ or CD8+ T cells sorted from blood, taken in a trial of the OX40 agonist ivuxolimab. These receptors originate from an adult with an advanced solid tumor such as melanoma, head and neck, liver or kidney cancer.

This clone was seen a handful of times. V and J are TRBV27 and TRBJ1-2; 7 positions match TRBD1. The germline V gene encodes CDR1 MNHEY and CDR2 SMNVEV (reference sequence). After removal of 0 bases from V and 5 bases from J, the junction contained 18 bases not matched to a gene. CDR3 length equals 19 residues. CDR3 sequence reads: CASSLSKRTGSRWGYGYTF. CDR3 DNA: TGTGCCAGCAGTTTATCAAAAAGGACAGGCAGTAGGTGGGGTTATGGCTACACCTTC.

The chain carries TRBV5-1 and TRBJ2-5, with 9 bases aligning to TRBD1. The CDR3 contains 14 residues. Trimming at V came to 3 bases and at J to 3 bases, leaving 3 bases not matched to a gene. CDR1 and CDR2 (germline): SGHRS, YFSETQ. Here the CDR3 DNA reads TGCGCCAGCAGCTGGGGGACAGGGAAAGAGACCCAGTACTTC. It translates to CASSWGTGKETQYF. The full variable domain, rest sourced from reference TRBV5-1 and TRBJ2-5, is KAGVTQTPRYLIKTRGQQVTLSCSPISGHRSVSWYQQTPGQGLQFLFEYFSETQRNKGNFPGRFSGRQFSNSRSEMNVSTLELGDSALYLCASSWGTGKETQYFGPGTRLLVL.

The chain couples TRBV28 to TRBJ2-1; D may correspond to TRBD1 or TRBD2 (5 bases each). The CDR3 sequence is 13 residues long. CDR1 and CDR2 from the germline V gene are MDHEN and SYDVKM. The V gene lost 8 bases and the J gene lost 10 bases, with 18 bases spanning the gap. In DNA form, the CDR3 reads TGTGCCAGCCAGCTCCCCGGGAAGGGGGAGCAGTTCTTC. Protein sequence: CASQLPGKGEQFF.

The genes are TRBV10-3 and TRBJ2-3; 7 bases agree with TRBD1. The CDR3 totals 14 residues. Trimming at V came to 6 bases and at J to 5 bases, leaving 8 bases not matched to a gene. Germline loops: CDR1 ENHRY, CDR2 SYGVKD. The CDR3 reads CAIRTTQGLDTQYF. CDR3 DNA: TGTGCCATCAGGACTACACAGGGGTTAGATACGCAGTATTTT.

The V call is TRBV20-1, the J call TRBJ2-3; D gene unclear. CDR1 is DFQATT, CDR2 SNEGSKA, per germline (reference sequence). The CDR3 runs 10 residues. Trimming removed 6 bases at V and 1 base at J, with 2 bases between. The CDR3 reads CSARTDTQYF. In nucleotides, the CDR3 is TGCAGTGCCCGCACAGATACGCAGTATTTT.

J is TRBJ1-5 and V is TRBV30; D unclear. Trimming left V 0 bases short and J 5 bases short, with 8 bases between. The CDR3 runs 13 residues. Germline V gene sequence: CDR1 GTSNPN, CDR2 SVGIG (reference sequence). The CDR3 bases are TGTGCCTGGAGTGTACGAGGTGATCAGCCCCAGCATTTT. Translating it yields CAWSVRGDQPQHF.

The chain couples TRBV6-6 to TRBJ1-5; possible D gene TRBD1, 6 bases. CDR3 length: 13 residues. The germline gives CDR1 MNHNY, CDR2 SVGAGI (reference sequence). Trimming left V 6 bases short and J 4 bases short, with 10 bases between. The CDR3 region has the DNA TGTGCCAGCAGGGCAGGGGTTAATCAGCCCCAGCATTTT. As protein: CASRAGVNQPQHF.

The chain couples TRBV18 to TRBJ2-5, with D maybe TRBD2 (6 bases). V lost 6 bases to trimming and J lost 5 bases, with 16 bases between them. The CDR3 extends over 14 amino acids. CDR1 KGHSH and CDR2 LQKENI come from the germline V gene. In DNA, the CDR3 is TGTGCCAGCTCCGCGGGGTTGCGGTTGGAGACCCAGTACTTC. The encoded protein is CASSAGLRLETQYF.

This chain connects TRBV5-4 to TRBJ2-2; D unclear. The CDR3 covers 13 residues. V gave up 2 bases and J gave up 1 base, with 3 bases separating them. Looked up from germline, CDR1 is SGHNT and CDR2 is YYREEE (reference sequence). The CDR3 bases are TGTGCCAGCAGCTTACAGAACACCGGGGAGCTGTTTTTT. It codes for CASSLQNTGELFF.

The V and J genes are TRBV6-6 and TRBJ2-3; D uncertain. Germline V gene data show CDR1 as MNHNY and CDR2 as SVGAGI (reference sequence). The CDR3 has 14 amino acids. V lost 4 bases and J lost 1, with 9 bases in between. The CDR3, as DNA: TGTGCCAGCAGTTCGTGGGGTGGCACAGATACGCAGTATTTT. It yields the protein CASSSWGGTDTQYF.

This clone showed up just once. The CDR3: CASSEARGWGNYGYTF. The DNA of the CDR3 is TGTGCCAGCAGTGAAGCGCGGGGATGGGGGAACTATGGCTACACCTTC. The genes are TRBV6-1 and TRBJ1-2; D possibly corresponds to TRBD1 (5 bases). CDR1 and CDR2 from the germline V gene are MNHNS and SASEGT. Trimming pared 0 bases from V and 2 bases from J, leaving 13 bases between. CDR3 length equals 16 residues.

This chain links TRBV4-2 with TRBJ2-7; 8 positions match TRBD1. Germline CDR1 LGHNA, CDR2 YNFKEQ. The CDR3 loop spans 14 amino acids. The trim removed 6 bases at V and 0 bases at J, leaving 4 bases unmatched. DNA for the CDR3: TGTGCCAGCAGACAGGGGGGAAGCTCCTACGAGCAGTACTTC. The encoded protein is CASRQGGSSYEQYF.

CDR3 nucleotides: TGTGCCAGCAGCGTAACGGCGGCGGGTGAAAACAATGAGCAGTTCTTC. Amino acids: CASSVTAAGENNEQFF. V and J are TRBV9 and TRBJ2-1; D is possibly TRBD2 (5 bases). The CDR3 has 16 residues. Germline V gives CDR1 SGDLS, CDR2 YYNGEE. With 1 base removed from V and 5 bases from J, the gap between germline ends came to 16 bases.

The chain uses TRBV6-5 and TRBJ1-6; D is undetermined. The CDR3 length is 14 residues. The germline gives CDR1 MNHEY, CDR2 SVGAGI. V gave up 6 bases and J gave up 5 bases, with 11 bases separating them. CDR3 sequence (DNA): TGTGCCAGCAGCCCCGGACGGAATAATTCACCCCTCCACTTT. Translated, it gives CASSPGRNNSPLHF.

The chain has TRBV28 and TRBJ1-5; TRBD1 matches at 8 bases. The trim removed 6 bases at V and 2 bases at J, leaving 6 bases unmatched. The CDR3 is 15 residues long. Per the germline V gene, CDR1 is MDHEN and CDR2 is SYDVKM. The CDR3 sequence: CASRASGGRNQPQHF. The DNA of the CDR3 is TGTGCCAGCAGGGCCTCAGGGGGCCGCAATCAGCCCCAGCATTTT.

V and J are TRBV5-1 and TRBJ1-3; possibly TRBD1 for D (5 bases). Trimming removed 0 bases at V and 5 bases at J, with 21 bases between. In germline, CDR1 is SGHRS, CDR2 YFSETQ. The CDR3 has 18 residues. CDR3 amino acids: CASSLAGTGGERRNTIYF. In nucleotides, the CDR3 is TGCGCCAGCAGCTTGGCCGGGACCGGGGGGGAGAGAAGAAACACCATATATTTT.

V and J are TRBV14 and TRBJ1-1; a possible D gene is TRBD1 (5 bases). The length of the CDR3 is 15 residues. The V gene lost 5 bases and the J gene lost 3 bases, with 16 bases spanning the gap. The germline V gene encodes CDR1 SGHDN and CDR2 FVKESK. Here the CDR3 reads CASSTGDRQDTEAFF. In DNA form, the CDR3 reads TGTGCCAGCAGCACGGGGGATCGACAAGACACTGAAGCTTTCTTT. The full variable domain, its missing parts supplied by reference TRBV14 and TRBJ1-1, is EAGVTQFPSHSVIEKGQTVTLRCDPISGHDNLYWYRRVMGKEIKFLLHFVKESKQDESGMPNNRFLAERTGGTYSTLKVQPAELEDSGVYFCASSTGDRQDTEAFFGQGTRLTVV.

This clone was seen just once. The chain uses TRBV11-2 and TRBJ2-7; 11 bases map to TRBD1. From germline, CDR1 is SGHAT and CDR2 FQNNGV. Trimming removed 2 bases from V and 3 bases from J; junction bases left unmatched: 15. There are 19 residues in the CDR3. Here the CDR3 reads CASSLSPIKRGQGGYEQYF. The CDR3 DNA follows: TGTGCCAGCAGCTTATCCCCAATAAAGCGGGGACAGGGGGGCTACGAGCAGTACTTC.

This clone appeared once. The V call is TRBV10-3, the J call TRBJ2-3; 9 bases line up with TRBD1. CDR3 size: 15 residues. Germline CDR1 ENHRY, CDR2 SYGVKD. V trimming: 6 bases; J trimming: 5 bases; junction bases outside the gene matches: 9. The CDR3 reads CAIRNRDRDLDTQYF. The CDR3 DNA reads as TGTGCCATCAGGAACCGGGACAGGGATTTAGATACGCAGTATTTT.

This clone was picked up one time. This chain connects TRBV7-3 to TRBJ1-3, with 7 positions matching TRBD1. The germline V gene has CDR1 SGHTA and CDR2 FQGTGA. CDR3 length equals 13 residues. V lost 5 bases and J lost 8; bases outside the gene matches: 6. CDR3 sequence (DNA): TGTGCCAGCAGCAAAACCAGGGGGGACACCATATATTTT. Translating it yields CASSKTRGDTIYF.

This sequence joins TRBV19 and TRBJ1-1, with TRBD1 identical over 7 bases. Germline V gives CDR1 LNHDA, CDR2 SQIVND (reference sequence). V lost 7 bases and J lost 6; bases outside the gene matches: 5. The CDR3 is made up of 12 amino acids. The CDR3 coding sequence is TGTGCCAGTAAACAGGGGTACGCTGAAGCTTTCTTT. Translation gives CASKQGYAEAFF.

V is TRBV18 and J is TRBJ2-7; TRBD1 matches at 7 bases. The length of the CDR3 is 13 residues. Germline V CDR1 and CDR2: KGHSH, LQKENI. The V gene end was trimmed by 3 bases and the J gene end by 9 bases; junction bases not matched to a gene: 8. The CDR3 loop reads CASSPGQALGQYF. CDR3 bases: TGTGCCAGCTCACCTGGACAGGCCTTGGGGCAGTACTTC.

This rearrangement joins TRBV2 to TRBJ1-3; TRBD1 matches at 7 bases. Per germline, CDR1 SNHLY and CDR2 FYNNEI. The trim removed 6 bases at V and 7 bases at J, leaving 6 bases unmatched. This CDR3 region has 13 residues. In DNA form, the CDR3 reads TGTGCCAGCAGCGACAGGGCTCGGAACACCATATATTTT. Its translation is CASSDRARNTIYF.

The chain uses TRBV5-8 and TRBJ2-1, with TRBD2 identical over 7 bases. Germline trimming cut 0 bases from V and 4 bases from J; bases unmatched to any gene: 4. CDR3 length equals 15 residues. Germline-derived CDR1 and CDR2 are SGHTS and YDEGEE. The CDR3 DNA reads as TGTGCCAGCAGCTTGGTCCTAGCGGCTTACAATGAGCAGTTCTTC. Encoded protein: CASSLVLAAYNEQFF.

V is TRBV11-3 and J is TRBJ2-2; no clear D gene. With 5 bases removed from V and 5 bases from J, the gap between germline ends came to 15 bases. The germline gives CDR1 SGHNT, CDR2 YENEEA. This CDR3 is 15 amino acids long. The chain's CDR3 is CASSKMEEKTGELFF. CDR3 nucleotide sequence: TGTGCCAGCAGCAAGATGGAAGAGAAAACCGGGGAGCTGTTTTTT.

This chain uses TRBV27 with TRBJ2-3; D is ambiguous. V gave up 4 bases and J gave up 6 bases, with 5 bases separating them. The CDR3 runs to 11 residues. Germline lookup yields CDR1 MNHEY and CDR2 SMNVEV (reference sequence). The CDR3 protein is CASSSRDTQYF. CDR3 sequence (DNA): TGTGCCAGCAGTTCAAGGGATACGCAGTATTTT.

This chain joins TRBV6-1 and TRBJ1-2, with 8 bases lining up with TRBD1. The CDR3 consists of 14 residues. The V segment lost 5 bases and the J segment 5 bases; nucleotides outside the gene matches: 7. Germline-derived CDR1 and CDR2 are MNHNS and SASEGT. The CDR3 region is CASSIGQGEYGYTF. Here the CDR3 DNA reads TGTGCCAGCAGTATCGGACAGGGTGAATATGGCTACACCTTC.

This rearrangement joins TRBV19 to TRBJ2-1; 9 bases are a match to TRBD2. V was pared by 2 bases and J by 14 bases, with 10 bases of the junction left unmatched. The CDR3 has 14 amino acids. Germline CDR1 LNHDA, CDR2 SQIVND (reference sequence). CDR3 loop: CASSITFERGEEFF. The CDR3 coding sequence is TGTGCCAGTAGTATAACCTTCGAGCGGGGGGAGGAGTTCTTC.

This clone showed up just a few times. The chain recombines TRBV4-2 with TRBJ2-2, with D maybe TRBD2 (5 bases). The V gene's germline CDR1 is LGHNA and CDR2 YNFKEQ. V was shortened by 0 bases and J by 0 bases, with 8 bases between the two germline ends. The CDR3 extends over 16 amino acids. CDR3 nucleotides: TGTGCCAGCAGCCAAGAGCAGCGGACGAACACCGGGGAGCTGTTTTTT. Protein: CASSQEQRTNTGELFF.